These T cell receptor beta chains were read from a single sample in a study of T cells in Graves' hyperthyroidism and ophthalmopathy. Via MiXCR, TCRdb re-called the multiplex PCR reads, giving one row per CDR3 protein. The repertoire holds roughly 500,000 distinct CDR3 sequences, with around 46% as singletons. Sequencing input: peripheral blood or thyroid tissue (not recorded which). The source is an adult woman with Graves' disease, either hyperthyroidism or ophthalmopathy (not recorded which). The CDR3 runs from the conserved cysteine through the conserved F or W. The D gene is left open where the match is weak. Size is omitted from some rows. Given values are once, few, many or a class for expanded clones.

J,D,size,V,DNA,CDR3
TRBJ2-3,TRBD2,.,TRBV7-2,TGTGCCAGCAGCCCGTCCGCGGGGGGGACGGGAGATACGCAGTATTTT,CASSPSAGGTGDTQYF
TRBJ1-1,.,.,TRBV3-1,TGTGCCAGCAGCCAAGTGTCTAGTGGAGAAGCTTTCTTT,CASSQVSSGEAFF
TRBJ1-1,TRBD1,.,TRBV10-3,TGTGCCATCAGGGGGGACAGGGGCACTGAAGCTTTCTTT,CAIRGDRGTEAFF
TRBJ1-6,TRBD1,many,TRBV11-1,TGTGCCAGCAGCTGGGACAGGGGGCGCGTCGGTTCACCCCTCCACTTT,CASSWDRGRVGSPLHF
TRBJ1-1,.,many,TRBV5-1,TGCGCCAGCAGCCCGGACCCTATAAACACTGAAGCTTTCTTT,CASSPDPINTEAFF
TRBJ2-2,.,few,TRBV28,TGTGCCAGCAGTTTAACCCTAGCCGGGATCCCACCCGGGGAGCTGTTTTTT,CASSLTLAGIPPGELFF
TRBJ2-5,.,few,TRBV10-3,TGTGCCATCAGTGAGGAGGGGTCGTGGGAGACCCAGTACTTC,CAISEEGSWETQYF
TRBJ2-2,.,many,TRBV7-2,TGTGCCAGCAGCAATACGGCGAACACCGGGGAGCTGTTTTTT,CASSNTANTGELFF
TRBJ1-2,.,many,TRBV3-1,TGTGCCAGCAGTTCTACAGGGTGGGGCTACACCTTC,CASSSTGWGYTF
TRBJ2-7,.,many,TRBV5-1,TGCGCCAGCAGCACCACCAGGGGTCTAGGAGGCGAGCAGTACTTC,CASSTTRGLGGEQYF